Listed below are T cell receptor beta chains from one sample, sequenced in a study. TCRdb fed the RT-PCR reads into MiXCR, producing one record per CDR3 protein. The table lists more than 550,000 distinct CDR3 sequences, approximately 15% of them singletons. The sample comprised memory CD4+ T cells from blood. The receptors originated from a female donor in good health, serving as a healthy control. CDR3s include the opening cysteine and the closing phenylalanine or tryptophan. D genes are given only for firm matches. Rows may omit the clone size; those that give it use once, few, many or a size class.

CMPTSGGPNEQFF,TGCATGCCGACTAGCGGGGGGCCTAATGAGCAGTTCTTC,TRBD2,TRBV20-1,-,TRBJ2-1
CASSLSGHEQFF,TGTGCCAGCAGCTTAAGCGGGCATGAGCAGTTCTTC,-,TRBV7-2,few,TRBJ2-1
CASRRTQSSYNEQFF,TGTGCCAGCAGAAGAACTCAGAGCTCCTACAATGAGCAGTTCTTC,-,TRBV12-3/TRBV12-4,few,TRBJ2-1
CASSTSGRAVDEQFF,TGTGCCAGCAGCACTAGCGGGAGGGCCGTTGATGAGCAGTTCTTC,TRBD2,TRBV6-5,many,TRBJ2-1
CASRGGVYNEQFF,TGTGCCAGCCGTGGCGGGGTTTACAATGAGCAGTTCTTC,-,TRBV6-1,many,TRBJ2-1
CATSRVDRGLFF,TGTGCCACCAGCAGAGTGGACAGGGGGTTGTTCTTC,TRBD1,TRBV15,few,TRBJ2-1
CASSQRADSPLHF,TGTGCCAGCTCACAAAGGGCGGACTCACCCCTCCACTTT,-,TRBV18,few,TRBJ1-6
CSARGNQDTQYF,TGCAGTGCTAGAGGGAATCAAGATACGCAGTATTTT,-,TRBV20-1,-,TRBJ2-3
CASSPLDRDTEAFF,TGTGCCAGCAGCCCTTTGGACCGTGACACTGAAGCTTTCTTT,-,TRBV3-1,few,TRBJ1-1
CASRLGLAEPRRTQYF,TGTGCCAGCAGGCTGGGACTAGCGGAACCTCGCCGGACCCAGTACTTC,TRBD2,TRBV2,few,TRBJ2-5
CASKTFQPPQPQGELFF,TGTGCCAGCAAAACCTTCCAACCTCCCCAACCGCAAGGGGAGCTGTTTTTT,-,TRBV6-6,few,TRBJ2-2
CASRVSGTEAFF,TGTGCCAGCAGGGTTTCGGGCACTGAAGCTTTCTTT,-,TRBV28,few,TRBJ1-1
CASRRQAEDEQYF,TGTGCCAGCAGACGACAGGCAGAGGACGAGCAGTACTTC,-,TRBV3-1,many,TRBJ2-7
CASSYSTGQALYGYTF,TGTGCCAGCAGTTACTCCACTGGACAGGCTCTCTATGGCTACACCTTC,TRBD1,TRBV6-2/TRBV6-3,-,TRBJ1-2
CAIGRGIAGELFF,TGTGCCATAGGTCGGGGGATAGCCGGGGAGCTGTTTTTT,-,TRBV19,once,TRBJ2-2
CASSVRTSTDTQYF,TGTGCCAGCAGCGTACGCACTAGCACAGATACGCAGTATTTT,-,TRBV9,many,TRBJ2-3